The T cell receptor beta chain under discussion was sequenced for a study of identical twins. General study points: Abundant beta clonotypes from cord blood bore fewer insertions; memory repertoires lacked this pattern.

The CDR3 contains 17 residues. Germline-derived CDR1 and CDR2 are SGHVS and FQNEAQ. The V and J ends lost 3 bases and 4 bases respectively, with 19 bases between them. TCRdb analysed the 5' RACE reads with MiXCR anew, one entry per CDR3 protein. Here the sample spans some 600,000 distinct CDR3 sequences, less than 9% being singletons. On this clonotype itself: Its specificity is not known.

The sample was also linked to a second study, of yellow fever vaccine responses in identical twins.

Material for sequencing was PBMCs. This sequence originates from a woman aged 18-29 years in good health. The chain has TRBV7-8 and TRBJ2-1, with D unresolved. CDR3 protein: CASSFLRTGPTYNEQFF. Written as DNA, the CDR3 is TGTGCCAGCAGCTTTCTCCGTACCGGACCGACTTACAATGAGCAGTTCTTC.